The 29 T cell receptor beta chains below were found in one sample sequenced in a study of blood T cells in healthy people across ages. Primed by a sample-barcoded 5' primer and a J-beta primer mix, a second PCR proceeded for about 6 to 11 cycles. In TCRdb, the 5' RACE reads were re-called with MiXCR into one record per CDR3 protein. The table shows under 2 million distinct CDR3 sequences, with about 32% occurring only once. The sequencing sample was made of blood. The receptors come from a woman between 25 and 40 years old in good health.

The genes are TRBV20-1 and TRBJ2-3, with D possibly being TRBD1 or TRBD2 (5 bases each). Trimming pared 3 bases from V and 2 bases from J, leaving 12 bases between. Germline CDR1 is DFQATT and CDR2 is SNEGSKA (reference sequence). CDR3 length: 14 amino acids. The CDR3 coding sequence is TGCAGTGCTAGCGCTGGGGACCTCACAGATACGCAGTATTTT. As protein: CSASAGDLTDTQYF.

As to this clonotype: One base away lies a much larger clone, so this may be a sequencing read error. This chain links TRBV4-1 with TRBJ2-5, with no clear D. CDR1 and CDR2 from the germline V gene are MGHRA and YSYEKL. V was pared by 4 bases and J by 13 bases, with 22 bases between. This CDR3 has 14 amino acids. The chain's CDR3 is CASSPTRYDIERYF. The CDR3 nucleotides are TGCGCCAGCAGCCCCACACGCTACGACATCGAGCGGTACTTC.

The chain links TRBV2 to TRBJ2-5; the D gene is possibly TRBD2 (7 bases). This CDR3 has 18 residues. Germline V lookup: CDR1 SNHLY, CDR2 FYNNEI. V was clipped by 6 bases and J by 1 base, with 24 bases between them. The CDR3 reads CASSLLIGGEEGQETQYF. As DNA, the CDR3 is TGTGCCAGCAGCCTCCTCATAGGGGGGGAGGAGGGCCAAGAGACCCAGTACTTC.

Turning to this clonotype: A much larger clone differs from this one at a single base, so this may be a read error. This sequence joins TRBV5-5 and TRBJ2-7, with D perhaps given as TRBD1 or TRBD2 (5 bases each). Germline CDR1 and CDR2: SGHKS and YYEKEE (reference sequence). The CDR3 consists of 11 residues. The CDR3 coding sequence is TGTGCCTGCAGCAGCAGGGAGGAGCAGTACTTC. This encodes CACSSREEQYF.

The gene calls are TRBV3-1 and TRBJ2-7; 12 bases match TRBD1. Germline CDR1 reads LGHDT; CDR2 reads YNNKEL (reference sequence). Germline trimming cut 4 bases from V and 5 bases from J; bases unmatched to any gene: 6. The CDR3 is made up of 15 amino acids. CDR3 sequence (DNA): TGTGCCAGCAGCCCGTCGGGACAGGGGGCTCACGAGCAGTACTTC. This gives the protein CASSPSGQGAHEQYF.

In this sample, this clonotype turned up many times. This CDR3 is CSAPGQALGTNYGYTF. DNA for the CDR3: TGCAGTGCTCCCGGACAGGCCCTAGGGACTAACTATGGCTACACCTTC. V and J are TRBV20-1 and TRBJ1-2; TRBD1 agrees at 7 bases. Trimming took 5 bases from V and 0 from J; bases not matched to a gene: 12. The germline V gene has CDR1 DFQATT and CDR2 SNEGSKA (reference sequence). The CDR3 has 16 amino acids.

The V gene is TRBV20-1, the J gene TRBJ2-5; 12 positions match TRBD2. Unmatched junction bases numbered 9, after V lost 6 bases and J lost 1 base. Germline V gene lookup returns CDR1 DFQATT and CDR2 SNEGSKA (reference sequence). CDR3 size: 16 residues. The CDR3 protein is CSARTSGRFFQETQYF. CDR3 bases: TGCAGTGCCCGCACTAGCGGGAGGTTTTTCCAAGAGACCCAGTACTTC.

This clonotype was seen once. The J gene is TRBJ2-5, the V gene TRBV15; D might be TRBD2 (7 bases). TRBJ2-7 matches the DNA end more closely, so the J call is doubtful. CDR1 is LNHNV, CDR2 YYDKDF, per germline (reference sequence). This CDR3 is built from 15 residues. This chain's CDR3 is CATSRRRGPTYEQYF. Written as DNA, the CDR3 is TGTGCCACCAGCAGAAGGCGGGGGCCGACCTACGAGCAGTACTTC.

The chain couples TRBV20-1 to TRBJ2-3; 7 nucleotides align to TRBD2. The CDR3 length is 15 residues. Looked up from germline, CDR1 is DFQATT and CDR2 is SNEGSKA (reference sequence). Trimming at V came to 3 bases and at J to 2 bases, leaving 8 bases not matched to a gene. DNA of the CDR3: TGCAGTGCTAGCAGGCGGGGGTCAATCACAGATACGCAGTATTTT. Translated, it gives CSASRRGSITDTQYF.

The chain employs TRBV12-3 or TRBV12-4 and TRBJ1-5; no clear D. Deletions cut 8 bases from V and 1 base from J, with 12 bases between. CDR3 size: 14 residues. The CDR3 DNA sequence: TGTGCCAGCCGAGATCCGAGGAGCAATCAGCCCCAGCATTTT. Its translation is CASRDPRSNQPQHF.

CDR3: CASSSSRDWNNEQFF. The CDR3 DNA sequence: TGTGCCAGCAGCTCCTCGAGAGACTGGAACAATGAGCAGTTCTTC. The chain combines TRBV7-9 with TRBJ2-1; D gene ambiguous. V was clipped by 4 bases and J by 5 bases, with 15 bases between them. Germline CDR1 reads SEHNR; CDR2 reads FQNEAQ (reference sequence). CDR3 size: 15 residues.

This clonotype came up a few times. This chain joins TRBV27 and TRBJ2-7; the match to TRBD2 covers 7 bases. The CDR3 is 19 residues long. V lost 6 bases to trimming and J lost 3 bases; unmatched junction nucleotides: 23. Germline V lookup: CDR1 MNHEY, CDR2 SMNVEV (reference sequence). The CDR3 DNA reads TGTGCCAGCAGCACCGCACCTTTTTTCACTAGCGCGAAGAACTACGAGCAGTACTTC. Translated: CASSTAPFFTSAKNYEQYF.

This clonotype was counted a few times. The chain carries TRBV4-1 and TRBJ1-2, with a weak D call TRBD1 (5 bases). Germline loops: CDR1 MGHRA, CDR2 YSYEKL. The length of the CDR3 is 13 residues. Trimming took 5 bases from V and 1 from J, leaving 8 bases between them. This CDR3 is CASSWGDNYGYTF. The CDR3 region has the DNA TGCGCCAGCAGCTGGGGGGATAACTATGGCTACACCTTC.

The table lists this clonotype with a few counts. J is TRBJ2-5 and V is TRBV9; possibly TRBD2 for D (6 bases). CDR1 is SGDLS and CDR2 is YYNGEE in the germline V gene. This CDR3 region has 15 residues. Trimming took off 3 bases at V and 5 bases at J, with 17 bases between the two ends. CDR3 bases: TGTGCCAGCAGCGCGTCCGGGACTTTGGGGGAGACCCAGTACTTC. Amino acids: CASSASGTLGETQYF.

This chain links TRBV15 with TRBJ1-2, with D tentatively TRBD1 (5 bases). The CDR3 has 15 residues. Looked up from germline, CDR1 is LNHNV and CDR2 is YYDKDF (reference sequence). V dropped 3 bases and J dropped 8 bases, with 19 bases sitting between them. Here the CDR3 DNA reads TGTGCCACCAGCAGGGAAGGCAGGGTTGTTGACGGCTACACCTTC. The encoded protein is CATSREGRVVDGYTF.

The V gene is TRBV18, the J gene TRBJ2-7; D is uncertain. CDR1 is KGHSH, CDR2 LQKENI, per germline. V was shortened by 6 bases and J by 3 bases, with 12 bases between the two germline ends. The CDR3 runs 13 residues. The CDR3: CASSDGTRYEQYF. CDR3 nucleotide sequence: TGTGCCAGCTCGGATGGCACCCGCTACGAGCAGTACTTC. The whole variable domain, remainder taken from reference TRBV18 and TRBJ2-7, is NAGVMQNPRHLVRRRGQEARLRCSPMKGHSHVYWYRQLPEEGLKFMVYLQKENIIDESGMPKERFSAEFPKEGPSILRIQQVVRGDSAAYFCASSDGTRYEQYFGPGTRLTVT.

This clonotype was seen a handful of times. This chain's CDR3 is CASSFFGSRGGYTF. CDR3 in DNA: TGTGCCAGCAGTTTCTTCGGCTCGAGAGGTGGCTACACCTTC. The genes are TRBV27 and TRBJ1-2; D remains ambiguous. The CDR3 contains 14 residues. Germline loops: CDR1 MNHEY, CDR2 SMNVEV (reference sequence). V was pared by 3 bases and J by 7 bases, with 15 bases between.

The chain couples TRBV24-1 to TRBJ2-1; D unresolved. This CDR3 has 16 amino acids. The V gene's germline CDR1 is KGHDR and CDR2 SFDVKD. Trimming took off 1 base at V and 9 bases at J, with 18 bases between the two ends. CDR3 sequence: CATSDLKSSVGREQFF. The CDR3 bases are TGTGCCACCAGTGATTTAAAGAGCTCCGTCGGCCGTGAGCAGTTCTTC.

V and J are TRBV7-9 and TRBJ1-1; 8 nucleotides agree with TRBD1. The ends lost 1 base at V and 10 bases at J; junction bases unmatched: 5. Germline V lookup: CDR1 SEHNR, CDR2 FQNEAQ (reference sequence). The CDR3 contains 13 residues. The CDR3 DNA sequence: TGTGCCAGCAGCTTAGGGATCGGACAGGGAGCTTTCTTT. Its protein is CASSLGIGQGAFF.

This clonotype has only a few counts. The V call is TRBV6-6, the J call TRBJ1-2; D is possibly TRBD1 (6 bases). This CDR3 is 13 amino acids long. Germline-derived CDR1 and CDR2 are MNHNY and SVGAGI (reference sequence). The V gene lost 5 bases and the J gene lost 5 bases, with 12 bases spanning the gap. The CDR3 loop reads CASSPTGQYGYTF. CDR3 sequence (DNA): TGTGCCAGCAGTCCGACAGGACAATATGGCTACACCTTC.

The chain carries TRBV27 and TRBJ2-7; D assignment may be TRBD1 or TRBD2 (5 bases each). CDR1 is MNHEY and CDR2 is SMNVEV in the germline V gene (reference sequence). CDR3 length: 15 residues. V was cut by 5 bases and J by 7 bases, with 21 bases left in between. CDR3 loop: CASSANGGRVGEQYF. CDR3 DNA sequence: TGTGCCAGCAGTGCCAATGGAGGCAGGGTAGGTGAGCAGTACTTC.

This clonotype was recorded at least ten times. The V gene is TRBV6-5, the J gene TRBJ2-7; tentatively, D is TRBD1 or TRBD2 (5 bases each). The CDR3 loop spans 13 amino acids. V lost 0 bases, J lost 6 bases, and 9 bases lay in between. Germline values: CDR1 MNHEY, CDR2 SVGAGI. DNA of the CDR3: TGTGCCAGCAGTTACTCGGGGACGGGCGAGCAGTACTTC. Translating it yields CASSYSGTGEQYF.

The V gene is TRBV15, the J gene TRBJ2-3; no clear D. V was pared by 1 base and J by 7 bases, with 6 bases between. The CDR3 consists of 12 residues. Germline V gene sequence: CDR1 LNHNV, CDR2 YYDKDF (reference sequence). The CDR3 reads CATSRGANTQYF. CDR3 DNA sequence: TGTGCCACCAGCAGAGGGGCGAATACGCAGTATTTT.

V usage is TRBV7-8 and J usage is TRBJ2-1; the match to TRBD2 covers 9 bases. V gave up 4 bases and J gave up 6 bases; unmatched junction bases: 16. Germline V gene lookup returns CDR1 SGHVS and CDR2 FQNEAQ. CDR3 length equals 18 residues. The CDR3 loop reads CASSYLSGRTRRGNEQFF. CDR3 sequence (DNA): TGTGCCAGCAGCTATCTAAGCGGGAGGACCCGGAGGGGCAATGAGCAGTTCTTC.

This clonotype was seen only a few times. This chain links TRBV9 with TRBJ2-3; TRBD2 matches 8 bases. V lost 0 bases to trimming and J lost 2 bases; unmatched junction nucleotides: 5. Germline V gene lookup returns CDR1 SGDLS and CDR2 YYNGEE. The CDR3 is 16 residues long. This CDR3 reads CASSVEGGLDTDTQYF. The CDR3 DNA follows: TGTGCCAGCAGCGTAGAGGGGGGACTAGACACAGATACGCAGTATTTT.

This chain joins TRBV12-3 or TRBV12-4 and TRBJ2-7; TRBD2 agrees at 12 bases. The CDR3 has 19 residues. With 1 base clipped from V and 4 bases from J, the junction kept 14 bases outside the gene matches. CDR3 sequence: CASSLGGGLAGLHKYEQYF. In DNA, the CDR3 is TGTGCCAGCAGTTTAGGGGGGGGACTAGCGGGTCTACACAAATACGAGCAGTACTTC.

V usage is TRBV6-1 and J usage is TRBJ2-3, with D maybe TRBD1 (6 bases). Germline values: CDR1 MNHNS, CDR2 SASEGT. Trimming stripped 3 bases from V and 5 bases from J, with 18 bases between. The CDR3 runs to 16 residues. CDR3 nucleotides: TGTGCCAGCAGTGACGACGGACAGCGTGTGGTAGATACGCAGTATTTT. Translating gives CASSDDGQRVVDTQYF.

The J gene is TRBJ2-1, the V gene TRBV7-2; D is ambiguous. The CDR3 contains 11 residues. Trimming removed 6 bases from V and 13 bases from J, with 13 bases in between. The V gene's germline CDR1 is SGHTA and CDR2 FQGNSA. The DNA for the CDR3 is TGTGCCAGCAGTGGGTTCCCGACTCAGTTCTTC. Its protein is CASSGFPTQFF.

Note on this clonotype: Possible read error: a much larger clone is one base away. This chain links TRBV20-1 with TRBJ2-1; possible D gene TRBD1, 5 bases. The V gene's germline CDR1 is DFQATT and CDR2 SNEGSKA (reference sequence). The CDR3 sequence is 14 residues long. The CDR3 coding sequence is TGCAGAGCTAAGGGGTTTAACCTATGGGGTGAGCAGTTCTTC. Protein product: CRAKGFNLWGEQFF.